The source of this T cell receptor (beta chain) is a study of T cell repertoires in cytomegalovirus infection. Findings of the study overall: The ex vivo response showed dominance by HLA-C-restricted CMV-specific TCR beta clonotypes.

TCRdb fed the reads into MiXCR, producing one record per CDR3 protein. This sample has 700,000 to 950,000 distinct CDR3 sequences, with 30% to 35% found just once. The CDR3 has 15 residues. Germline V gives CDR1 MNHEY, CDR2 SVGAGI. V was shortened by 7 bases and J by 5 bases, with 20 bases between the two germline ends. This clonotype was found a few times. Its target is not known. Sequences were derived from cultured CD8+ T cells from PBMCs, sampled from culture after CMV antigen stimulation. This sequence originates from a human donor in good health (CMV status not recorded). Some clones in this sample may be carry-over from other donors' samples. The chain joins TRBV6-5 to TRBJ2-5; tentatively, D is TRBD1 or TRBD2 (5 bases each). The CDR3 coding sequence is TGTGCCAGCACCTCTTTGGCAGGGAGAACGGAGACCCAGTACTTC. Protein product: CASTSLAGRTETQYF.